This T cell receptor beta chain was documented in a study of neoadjuvant anti-PD-1 for oral cavity cancer. About the research overall: Patients mostly received three to four biweekly nivolumab doses at 3 mg/kg before surgery. Around day 43, patients without progression received a fourth nivolumab dose before surgery. Points from the study as a whole: With a few patients per group, TCR findings need larger cohorts.

Of note for this clone: The target antigen is unknown.

Some clones are missing from TCRdb's copy, which holds only in-frame ones; the method was immunoSEQ multiplex PCR. The sample has more than 5,500 clones; 45% to 65% are singletons. Time point denoted: after neoadjuvant nivolumab, at surgical resection. These oral cavity squamous cell carcinomas were HPV-negative and locally advanced. The receptor was derived from a person aged 35 to 85 with oral cavity squamous cell carcinoma. The sequencing here drew on tumor tissue, taken after nivolumab (anti-PD-1) treatment.

The CDR3 here is CASADRVETQYF. The CDR3 DNA reads as TGTGCCAGCGCCGACAGGGTAGAGACCCAGTACTTC. The chain joins TRBV6-6 to TRBJ2-5; TRBD1 matches at 7 bases. This CDR3 comprises 12 residues. V shed 8 bases, J shed 4 bases, and the junction held 4 bases outside the gene matches. CDR1 is MNHNY, CDR2 SVGAGI, per germline (reference sequence).